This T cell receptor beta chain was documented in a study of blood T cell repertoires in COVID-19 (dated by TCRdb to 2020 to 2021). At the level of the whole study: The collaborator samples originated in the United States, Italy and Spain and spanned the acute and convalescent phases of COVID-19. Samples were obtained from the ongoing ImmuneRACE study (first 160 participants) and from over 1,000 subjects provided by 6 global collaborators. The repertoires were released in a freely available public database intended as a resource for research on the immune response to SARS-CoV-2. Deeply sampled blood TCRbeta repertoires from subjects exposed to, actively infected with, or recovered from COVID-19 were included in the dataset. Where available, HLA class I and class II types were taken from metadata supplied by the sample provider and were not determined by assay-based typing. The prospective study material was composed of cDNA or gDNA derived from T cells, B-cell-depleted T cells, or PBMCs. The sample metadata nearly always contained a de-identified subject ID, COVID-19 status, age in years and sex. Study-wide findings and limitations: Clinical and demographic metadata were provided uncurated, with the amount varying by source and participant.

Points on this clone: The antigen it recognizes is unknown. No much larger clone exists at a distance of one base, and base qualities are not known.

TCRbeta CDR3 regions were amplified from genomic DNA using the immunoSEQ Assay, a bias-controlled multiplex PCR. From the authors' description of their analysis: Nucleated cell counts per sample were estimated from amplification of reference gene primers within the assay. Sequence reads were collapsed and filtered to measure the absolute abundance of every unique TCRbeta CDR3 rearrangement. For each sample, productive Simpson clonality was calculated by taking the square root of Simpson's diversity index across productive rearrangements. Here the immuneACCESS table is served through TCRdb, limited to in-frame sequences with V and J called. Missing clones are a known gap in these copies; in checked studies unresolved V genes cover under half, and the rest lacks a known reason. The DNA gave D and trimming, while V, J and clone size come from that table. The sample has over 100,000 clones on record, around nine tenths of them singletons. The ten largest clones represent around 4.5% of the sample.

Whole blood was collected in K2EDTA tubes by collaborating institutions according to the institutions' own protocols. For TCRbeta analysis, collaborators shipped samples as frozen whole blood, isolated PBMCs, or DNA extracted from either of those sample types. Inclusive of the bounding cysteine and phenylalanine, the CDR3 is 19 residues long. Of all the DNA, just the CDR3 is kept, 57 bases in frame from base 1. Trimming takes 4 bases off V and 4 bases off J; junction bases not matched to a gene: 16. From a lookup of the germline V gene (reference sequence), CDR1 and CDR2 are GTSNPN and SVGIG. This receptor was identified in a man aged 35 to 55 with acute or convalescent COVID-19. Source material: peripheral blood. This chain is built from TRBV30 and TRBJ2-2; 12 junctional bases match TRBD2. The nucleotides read TGTGCCTGGAAAGGGGGAGGCCGGACTAGCGGGGAGGGCACCGGGGAGCTGTTTTTT. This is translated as CAWKGGGRTSGEGTGELFF.